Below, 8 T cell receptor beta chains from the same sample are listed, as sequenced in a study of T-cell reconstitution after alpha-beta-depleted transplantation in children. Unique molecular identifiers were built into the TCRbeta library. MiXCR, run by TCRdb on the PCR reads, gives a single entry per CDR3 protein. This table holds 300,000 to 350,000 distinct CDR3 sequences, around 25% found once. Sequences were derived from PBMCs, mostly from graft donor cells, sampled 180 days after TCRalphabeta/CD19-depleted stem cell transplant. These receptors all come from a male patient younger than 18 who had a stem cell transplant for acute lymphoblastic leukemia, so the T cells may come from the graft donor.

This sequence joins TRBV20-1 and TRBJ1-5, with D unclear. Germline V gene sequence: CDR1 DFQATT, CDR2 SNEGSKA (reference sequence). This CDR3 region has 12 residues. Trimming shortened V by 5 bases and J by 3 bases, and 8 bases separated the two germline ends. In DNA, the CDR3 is TGCAGTGCTCTCACACTCAATCAGCCCCAGCATTTT. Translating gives CSALTLNQPQHF.

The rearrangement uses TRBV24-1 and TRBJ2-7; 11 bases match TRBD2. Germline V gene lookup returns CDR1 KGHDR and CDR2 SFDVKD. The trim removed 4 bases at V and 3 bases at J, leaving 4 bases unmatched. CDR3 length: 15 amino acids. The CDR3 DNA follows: TGTGCCACCAGTGACCGACTAGCGGGACGCTACGAGCAGTACTTC. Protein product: CATSDRLAGRYEQYF.

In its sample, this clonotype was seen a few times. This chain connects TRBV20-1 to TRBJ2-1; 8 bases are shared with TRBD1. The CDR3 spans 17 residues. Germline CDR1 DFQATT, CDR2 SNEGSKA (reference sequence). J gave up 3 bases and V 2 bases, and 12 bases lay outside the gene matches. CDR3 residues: CSARPYTGGCFYNEQFF. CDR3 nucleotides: TGCAGTGCTAGACCTTATACAGGGGGTTGTTTCTACAATGAGCAGTTCTTC.

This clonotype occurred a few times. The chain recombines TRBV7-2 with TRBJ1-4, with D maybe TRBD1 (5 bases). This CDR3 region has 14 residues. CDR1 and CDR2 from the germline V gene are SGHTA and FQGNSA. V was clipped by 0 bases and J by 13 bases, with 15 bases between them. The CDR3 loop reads CASSLANPGDGLFF. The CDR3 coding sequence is TGTGCCAGCAGCTTAGCCAACCCGGGGGACGGACTGTTTTTT. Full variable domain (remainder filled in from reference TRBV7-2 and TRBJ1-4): GAGVSQSPSNKVTEKGKDVELRCDPISGHTALYWYRQSLGQGLEFLIYFQGNSAPDKSGLPSDRFSAERTGGSVSTLTIQRTQQEDSAVYLCASSLANPGDGLFFGSGTQLSVL.

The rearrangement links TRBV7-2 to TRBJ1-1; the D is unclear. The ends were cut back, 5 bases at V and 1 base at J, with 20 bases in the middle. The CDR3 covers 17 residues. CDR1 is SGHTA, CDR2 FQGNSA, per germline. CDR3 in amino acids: CASSHLRALSWNTEAFF. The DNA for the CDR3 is TGTGCCAGCAGCCACCTCCGGGCCCTCAGTTGGAACACTGAAGCTTTCTTT.

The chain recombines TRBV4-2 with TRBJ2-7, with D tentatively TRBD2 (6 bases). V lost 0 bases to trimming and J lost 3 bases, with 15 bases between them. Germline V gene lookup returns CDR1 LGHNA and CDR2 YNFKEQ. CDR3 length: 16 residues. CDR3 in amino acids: CASSQDGGTALYEQYF. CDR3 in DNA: TGTGCCAGCAGCCAAGACGGCGGGACTGCTCTCTACGAGCAGTACTTC.

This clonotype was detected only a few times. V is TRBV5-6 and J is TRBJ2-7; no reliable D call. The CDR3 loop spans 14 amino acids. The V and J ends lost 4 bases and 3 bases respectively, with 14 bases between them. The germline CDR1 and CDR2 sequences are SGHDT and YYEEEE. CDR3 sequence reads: CASSPRANYYEQYF. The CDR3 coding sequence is TGTGCCAGCAGCCCAAGGGCGAACTACTACGAGCAGTACTTC.

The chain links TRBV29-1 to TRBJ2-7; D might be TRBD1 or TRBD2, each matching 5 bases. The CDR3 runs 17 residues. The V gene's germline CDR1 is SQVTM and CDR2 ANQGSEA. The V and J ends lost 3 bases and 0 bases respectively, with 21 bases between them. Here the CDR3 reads CSVEEDSVTGGSYEQYF. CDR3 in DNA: TGCAGCGTTGAGGAAGACTCCGTAACAGGAGGCTCCTACGAGCAGTACTTC.